In its sample, the clone carrying this T cell receptor (beta chain) was seen a few times. Its matching antigen is unknown. CDR3 length equals 16 residues. From germline, CDR1 is SGDLS and CDR2 YYNGEE. Trimming took off 3 bases at V and 4 bases at J, with 19 bases between the two ends. The record originates from a study of post-analysis software for immune sequencing data. Study results and caveats: The five TRBV segments detected at higher frequency in patients than in controls included TRBV5-6, TRBV5-1 and TRBV20-1. Normalized Chao1 diversity was significantly lower in multiple sclerosis patients than in controls.

Unique molecular identifiers had been added to the TCR beta cDNA libraries. TCRdb processed the PCR reads anew with MiXCR; each CDR3 protein has one entry. The sample carries 750,000 to 900,000 distinct CDR3 sequences, 46% recorded once. This chain links TRBV9 with TRBJ1-2, with D maybe TRBD1 (6 bases). The sequence came from a girl aged 10 to 17 with multiple sclerosis. Specimen: blood. The CDR3 loop reads CASSADGGSVGYGYTF. The DNA for the CDR3 is TGTGCCAGCAGCGCCGACGGGGGCTCTGTGGGCTATGGCTACACCTTC. Together with reference TRBV9 and TRBJ1-2, the CDR3 gives the full variable domain: DSGVTQTPKHLITATGQRVTLRCSPRSGDLSVYWYQQSLDQGLQFLIQYYNGEERAKGNILERFSAQQFPDLHSELNLSSLELGDSALYFCASSADGGSVGYGYTFGSGTRLTVV.